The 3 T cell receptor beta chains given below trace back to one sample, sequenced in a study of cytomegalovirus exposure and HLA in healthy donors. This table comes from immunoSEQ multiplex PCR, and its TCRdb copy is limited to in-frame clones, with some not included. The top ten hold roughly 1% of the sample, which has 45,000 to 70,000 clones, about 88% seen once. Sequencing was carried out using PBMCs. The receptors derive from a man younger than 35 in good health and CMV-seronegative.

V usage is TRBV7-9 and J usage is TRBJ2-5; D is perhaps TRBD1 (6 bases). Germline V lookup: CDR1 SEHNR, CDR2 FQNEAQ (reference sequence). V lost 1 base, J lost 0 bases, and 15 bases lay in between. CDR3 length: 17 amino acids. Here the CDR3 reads CASSLGSGAKYQETQYF. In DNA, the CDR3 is TGTGCCAGCAGCTTAGGTTCAGGGGCCAAGTACCAAGAGACCCAGTACTTC.

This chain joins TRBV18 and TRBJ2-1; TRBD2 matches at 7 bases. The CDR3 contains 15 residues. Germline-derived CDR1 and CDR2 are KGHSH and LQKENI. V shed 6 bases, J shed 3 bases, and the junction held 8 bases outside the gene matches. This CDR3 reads CASSPNGLVYNEQFF. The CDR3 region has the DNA TGTGCCAGCTCCCCGAACGGACTAGTCTACAATGAGCAGTTCTTC.

The CDR3 region is CASSTGGTMNTEAFF. The CDR3 DNA reads as TGTGCCAGCAGCACCGGGGGGACCATGAACACTGAAGCTTTCTTT. The chain is built from TRBV11-3 and TRBJ1-1; D might be TRBD1 (5 bases). CDR3 length equals 15 residues. V was cut by 5 bases and J by 0 bases, with 13 bases left in between. CDR1 and CDR2 (germline): SGHNT, YENEEA.